The entry below describes one TCR beta chain. What it recognizes is unknown. Looked up from germline, CDR1 is MDHEN and CDR2 is SYDVKM. V lost 3 bases and J lost 3; bases outside the gene matches: 5. The CDR3 spans 15 residues. The data were taken from a study of radiation and T cells in renal cell carcinoma. Only in-frame clones appear in the TCRdb table, and some are missing; sequencing was by immunoSEQ multiplex PCR. This sample has 150,000 or so clones, with 75% to 90% found just once. Time point meaning: baseline pretreatment blood. As for treatment: 15 Gy SBRT to primary tumor, nephrectomy 4 weeks later. Blood was sampled at baseline, 2 weeks and 4 weeks after SBRT. The tumor was a clear cell renal cell carcinoma. Study-wide findings and caveats: Without pretreatment biopsies, baseline tumor clonotype presence was undetermined. From baseline, blood top tumor clonotypes peaked at 2 weeks post-radiation.

The source material was blood, sampled from a patient whose treatment included radiotherapy and nephrectomy. The receptor was derived from a woman in her forties or fifties with renal cell carcinoma. The V gene is TRBV28, the J gene TRBJ1-3; 7 nucleotides agree with TRBD1. The CDR3: CASSFSTGVGNTIYF. The CDR3, as DNA: TGTGCCAGCAGTTTTTCAACAGGGGTTGGAAACACCATATATTTT.